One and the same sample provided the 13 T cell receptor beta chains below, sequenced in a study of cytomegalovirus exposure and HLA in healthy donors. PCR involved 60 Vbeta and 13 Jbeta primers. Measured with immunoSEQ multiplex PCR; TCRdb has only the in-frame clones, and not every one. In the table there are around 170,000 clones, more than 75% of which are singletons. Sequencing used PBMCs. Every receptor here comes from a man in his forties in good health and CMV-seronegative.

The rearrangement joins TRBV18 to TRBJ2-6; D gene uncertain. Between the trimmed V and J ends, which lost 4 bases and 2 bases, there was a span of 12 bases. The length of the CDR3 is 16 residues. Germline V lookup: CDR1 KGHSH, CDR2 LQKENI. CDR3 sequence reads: CASSRYSDAGANVLTF. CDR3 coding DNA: TGTGCCAGCTCACGGTACAGTGACGCTGGGGCCAACGTCCTGACTTTC. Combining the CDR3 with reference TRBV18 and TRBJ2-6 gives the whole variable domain NAGVMQNPRHLVRRRGQEARLRCSPMKGHSHVYWYRQLPEEGLKFMVYLQKENIIDESGMPKERFSAEFPKEGPSILRIQQVVRGDSAAYFCASSRYSDAGANVLTFGAGSRLTVL.

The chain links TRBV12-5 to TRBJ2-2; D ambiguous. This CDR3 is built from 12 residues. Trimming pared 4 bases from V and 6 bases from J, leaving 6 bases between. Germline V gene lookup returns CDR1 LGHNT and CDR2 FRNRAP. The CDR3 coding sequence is TGTGCTAGTGGTTCGAGGTCCGGGGAGCTGTTTTTT. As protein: CASGSRSGELFF.

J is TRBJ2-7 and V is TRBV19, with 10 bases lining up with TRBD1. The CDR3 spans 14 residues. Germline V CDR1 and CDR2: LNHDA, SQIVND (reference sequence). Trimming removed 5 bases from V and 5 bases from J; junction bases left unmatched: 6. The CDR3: CASSRGQGTHEQYF. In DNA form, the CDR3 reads TGTGCCAGTAGTCGGGGACAGGGGACCCACGAGCAGTACTTC.

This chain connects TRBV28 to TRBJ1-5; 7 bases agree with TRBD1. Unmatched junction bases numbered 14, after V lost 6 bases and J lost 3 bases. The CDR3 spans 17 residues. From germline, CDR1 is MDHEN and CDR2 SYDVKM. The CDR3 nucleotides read TGTGCCAGCAGCAGCTTCTCGGGACAGCAAAACAATCAGCCCCAGCATTTT. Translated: CASSSFSGQQNNQPQHF.

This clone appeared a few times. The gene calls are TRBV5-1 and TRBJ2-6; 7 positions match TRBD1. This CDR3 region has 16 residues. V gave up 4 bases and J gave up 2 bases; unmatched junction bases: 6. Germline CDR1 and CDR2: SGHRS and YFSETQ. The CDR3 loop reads CASSTRTGAGANVLTF. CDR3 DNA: TGCGCCAGCAGCACTCGAACAGGGGCTGGGGCCAACGTCCTGACTTTC.

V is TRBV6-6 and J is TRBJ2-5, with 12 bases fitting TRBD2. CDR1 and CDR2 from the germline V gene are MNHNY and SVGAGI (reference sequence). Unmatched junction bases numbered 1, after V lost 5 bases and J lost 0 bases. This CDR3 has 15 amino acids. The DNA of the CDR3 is TGTGCCAGCAGTCTAGCGGGGGGGTACCAAGAGACCCAGTACTTC. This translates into CASSLAGGYQETQYF.

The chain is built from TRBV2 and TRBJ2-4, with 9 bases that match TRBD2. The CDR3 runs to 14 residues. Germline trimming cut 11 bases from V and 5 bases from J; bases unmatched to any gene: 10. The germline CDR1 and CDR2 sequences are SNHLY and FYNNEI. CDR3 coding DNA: TGTGCCGTCATTCGGGCGGGGGGGCAAAACATTCAGTACTTC. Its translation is CAVIRAGGQNIQYF.

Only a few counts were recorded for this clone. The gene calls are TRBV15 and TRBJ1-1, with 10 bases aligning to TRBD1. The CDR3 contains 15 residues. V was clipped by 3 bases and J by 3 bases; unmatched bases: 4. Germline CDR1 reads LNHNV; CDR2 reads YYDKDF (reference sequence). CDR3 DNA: TGTGCCACCAGCAGTAGGACAGGGGGGGACACTGAAGCTTTCTTT. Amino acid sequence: CATSSRTGGDTEAFF.

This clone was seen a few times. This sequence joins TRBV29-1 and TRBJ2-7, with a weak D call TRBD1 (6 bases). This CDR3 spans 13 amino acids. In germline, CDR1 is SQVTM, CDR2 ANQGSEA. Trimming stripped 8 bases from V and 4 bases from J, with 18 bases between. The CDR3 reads CSYTSGARYEQYF. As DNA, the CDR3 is TGCAGCTACACTTCAGGGGCGCGGTACGAGCAGTACTTC.

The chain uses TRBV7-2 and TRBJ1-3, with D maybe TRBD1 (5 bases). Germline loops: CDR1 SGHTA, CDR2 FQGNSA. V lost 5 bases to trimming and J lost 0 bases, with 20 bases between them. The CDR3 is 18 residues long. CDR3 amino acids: CASSQTPGLRGSGNTIYF. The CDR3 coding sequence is TGTGCCAGCAGCCAGACGCCGGGCCTTAGGGGCTCTGGAAACACCATATATTTT.

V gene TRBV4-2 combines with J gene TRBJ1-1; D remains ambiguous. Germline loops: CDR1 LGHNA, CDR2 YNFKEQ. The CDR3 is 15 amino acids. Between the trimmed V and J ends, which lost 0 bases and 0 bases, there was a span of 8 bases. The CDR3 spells CASSQELSLNTEAFF. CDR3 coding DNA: TGTGCCAGCAGCCAAGAGCTATCTCTGAACACTGAAGCTTTCTTT.

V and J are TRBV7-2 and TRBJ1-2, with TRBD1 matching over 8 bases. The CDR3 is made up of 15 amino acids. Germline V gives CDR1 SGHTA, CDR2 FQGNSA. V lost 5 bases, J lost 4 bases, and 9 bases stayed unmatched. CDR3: CASSPRQGLAYGYTF. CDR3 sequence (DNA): TGTGCCAGCAGCCCTCGACAGGGGCTTGCCTATGGCTACACCTTC. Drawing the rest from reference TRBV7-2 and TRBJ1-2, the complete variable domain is GAGVSQSPSNKVTEKGKDVELRCDPISGHTALYWYRQSLGQGLEFLIYFQGNSAPDKSGLPSDRFSAERTGGSVSTLTIQRTQQEDSAVYLCASSPRQGLAYGYTFGSGTRLTVV.

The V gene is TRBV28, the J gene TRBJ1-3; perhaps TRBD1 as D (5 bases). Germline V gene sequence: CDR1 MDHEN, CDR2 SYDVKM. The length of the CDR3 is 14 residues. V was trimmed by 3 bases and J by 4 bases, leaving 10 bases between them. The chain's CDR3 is CASSFGGQGNTIYF. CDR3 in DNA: TGTGCCAGCAGTTTCGGGGGTCAGGGAAACACCATATATTTT.